This T cell receptor beta chain originates from a study of shared clonotypes between healthy human individuals. The germline V gene encodes CDR1 WNHNN and CDR2 SYGVQD (reference sequence). This CDR3 region has 18 residues. Losses at the gene ends were 5 bases for V and 2 bases for J; bases not matched to a gene: 12. The run depth of the assay was deep. TCRdb's table, derived via immunoSEQ multiplex PCR, lists solely in-frame clones and lacks some. This sample carries about 490,000 clones, 79% of them seen once, and the ten largest clones take around 12%. The sample consisted of PBMCs. The gene calls are TRBV10-1 and TRBJ2-1; 10 bases are shared with TRBD2. This sequence was found in a woman in her 40s in good health. Some clones in this sample may be carry-over from other donors' samples. The CDR3 region is CASSHKGEREGPYNEQFF. CDR3 DNA: TGCGCCAGCAGTCACAAGGGGGAGCGGGAGGGCCCCTACAATGAGCAGTTCTTC.